One sample yielded the 32 T cell receptor beta chains listed below, sequenced in a study of T cell clonality in common variable immunodeficiency. Libraries were prepared by immunoSEQ multiplex PCR; TCRdb keeps only in-frame clonotypes and omits some of them. The sample has some 28,000 clones, none seen only once. Sequencing was done on a sample of peripheral blood mononuclear cells. These receptors originate from a person aged 18 to 75 in good health.

At least ten counts were recorded for this clone. The CDR3 extends 3 residues past the end of the read, so its final part is completed from the germline J gene. This chain connects TRBV20-1 to TRBJ1-2; 7 nucleotides align to TRBD1. The CDR3 sequence is 14 residues long. Looked up from germline, CDR1 is DFQATT and CDR2 is SNEGSKA (reference sequence). The DNA read from the CDR3 is TGCAGTGCTAGCCTCCTGACAGGGAAAGGGGGC. Encoded protein: CSASLLTGKGG. The CDR3 as a whole reads CSASLLTGKGGYTF.

This clone was found many times. From the germline J gene comes the end of the CDR3, since the read stops 3 residues before it. The chain is built from TRBV30 and TRBJ2-7; D unclear. V lost 2 bases, J lost 4 bases, and 6 bases lay in between. The CDR3 spans 11 residues. Germline V CDR1 and CDR2: GTSNPN, SVGIG (reference sequence). The CDR3 bases that were read are TGTGCCTGGAGTTTGTCGTACGAG. Amino acids: CAWSLSYE. The complete CDR3 protein is CAWSLSYEQYF.

This clone was recorded at least ten times. The read halts 3 residues ahead of the CDR3 end, with the missing end drawn from the germline J gene. The rearrangement joins TRBV2 to TRBJ2-3; D uncertain. Germline CDR1 reads SNHLY; CDR2 reads FYNNEI. The length of the CDR3 is 13 residues. The V end lost 7 bases, the J end lost 6 bases, and 14 bases lay between the germline ends. The CDR3 DNA, read in part, is TGTGCCAGCAAAACCTACGCACAGGATACG. It translates to CASKTYAQDT. The entire CDR3 sequence reads CASKTYAQDTQYF.

This clone appeared a few times. The CDR3 end lies 3 residues beyond the end of the read and is filled in from the germline J gene. The gene calls are TRBV7-9 and TRBJ2-7; TRBD1 is a possible D gene (6 bases). The CDR3 has 15 amino acids. Germline CDR1 SEHNR, CDR2 FQNEAQ (reference sequence). V dropped 0 bases and J dropped 2 bases, with 11 bases sitting between them. The CDR3 loop is CASSLAGASTYEQYF. The CDR3 bases that were read are TGTGCCAGCAGCTTAGCGGGGGCCTCCACCTACGAG. Supplemented by reference TRBV7-9 and TRBJ2-7, the full variable domain reads DTGVSQNPRHKITKRGQNVTFRCDPISEHNRLYWYRQTLGQGPEFLTYFQNEAQLEKSRLLSDRFSAERPKGSFSTLEIQRTEQGDSAMYLCASSLAGASTYEQYFGPGTRLTVT.

This clone was counted at least ten times. The observed sequence ends 3 residues before the CDR3 terminus, with the missing tail filled in from the germline J gene. The rearrangement joins TRBV7-3 to TRBJ2-5, with a possible D match to TRBD2 (6 bases). The CDR3 is 15 residues long. Germline-derived CDR1 and CDR2 are SGHTA and FQGTGA. V was clipped by 3 bases and J by 5 bases, with 16 bases between them. This chain's CDR3 is CASSFKRASFETQYF. CDR3 bases read: TGTGCCAGCAGCTTCAAGCGGGCTAGCTTTGAGACC. The complete variable domain, with remaining parts taken from reference TRBV7-3 and TRBJ2-5, reads GAGVSQTPSNKVTEKGKYVELRCDPISGHTALYWYRQSLGQGPEFLIYFQGTGAADDSGLPNDRFFAVRPEGSVSTLKIQRTERGDSAVYLCASSFKRASFETQYFGPGTRLLVL.

This clone has only a few counts. Read coverage stops 3 residues before the CDR3 terminus; the germline J gene supplies the remainder. V gene TRBV10-3 combines with J gene TRBJ2-1, with TRBD1 matching over 9 bases. CDR1 is ENHRY, CDR2 SYGVKD, per germline. The V gene end was trimmed by 2 bases and the J gene end by 2 bases; junction bases not matched to a gene: 4. The CDR3 consists of 16 residues. The DNA read from the CDR3 is TGTGCCATCAGTGAGCCCGGGACAGGGCCCTACAATGAG. Translation gives CAISEPGTGPYNE. The entire CDR3 reads CAISEPGTGPYNEQFF.

In this sample, this clone turned up many times. The sequenced fragment ends 3 residues before the CDR3 boundary, so the rest is inferred from the germline J gene. The rearrangement uses TRBV20-1 and TRBJ2-3; TRBD2 matches 14 bases. The CDR3 consists of 15 residues. Germline lookup yields CDR1 DFQATT and CDR2 SNEGSKA (reference sequence). The trim removed 3 bases at V and 4 bases at J, leaving 3 bases unmatched. The CDR3 loop reads CSARGTSGGSDTQYF. The covered CDR3 bases are TGCAGTGCTAGGGGGACTAGCGGGGGTTCAGATACG.

This clone occurred a few times. Read coverage stops 3 residues before the CDR3 terminus; the germline J gene supplies the remainder. The chain joins TRBV30 to TRBJ2-3, with 7 bases fitting TRBD1. The germline CDR1 and CDR2 sequences are GTSNPN and SVGIG (reference sequence). The CDR3 is 14 amino acids. The CDR3 bases that were read are TGTGCCTGGAATGGCAGGGGGAATAATCAGCCG. This encodes CAWNGRGNNQP. The whole CDR3 protein reads CAWNGRGNNQPQYF.

This clone was recorded many times. Coverage ceases 3 residues before the CDR3 finishes, and the germline J gene fills in the end. The chain has TRBV20-1 and TRBJ2-1; 10 nucleotides line up with TRBD1. The CDR3 is 16 amino acids. J gave up 3 bases and V 0 bases, and 5 bases lay outside the gene matches. Looked up from germline, CDR1 is DFQATT and CDR2 is SNEGSKA (reference sequence). The CDR3 bases that were read are TGCAGTGCTAGAGATTTTCGGACAGGGGGCTACAATGAG. This encodes CSARDFRTGGYNE. The full CDR3 protein reads CSARDFRTGGYNEQFF.

This clone was picked up many times. The CDR3 end is not reached by the read, which stops 3 residues before it; the germline J gene fills it in. J is TRBJ1-1 and V is TRBV5-1; D might be TRBD1 (6 bases). In germline, CDR1 is SGHRS, CDR2 YFSETQ. Trimming cost V 1 base and J 5 bases, with 12 bases left between them. The CDR3 totals 14 residues. The part of the CDR3 DNA that was read is TGCGCCAGCAGCTTGCCCTCAGGGGTTACTGAA. Translation gives CASSLPSGVTE. The complete CDR3 protein is CASSLPSGVTEAFF.

This clone was detected many times. The missing CDR3 end, 3 residues past where the read stops, is filled in from the germline J gene. This chain uses TRBV29-1 with TRBJ1-1; 7 nucleotides match TRBD1. Germline values: CDR1 SQVTM, CDR2 ANQGSEA. The CDR3 totals 13 residues. V was pared by 4 bases and J by 1 base, with 3 bases of the junction left unmatched. CDR3 in amino acids: CSVVTGKNTEAFF. CDR3 DNA, as far as it was read: TGCAGCGTTGTGACAGGGAAGAACACTGAA.

This clone was detected ten times or more. The CDR3 end lies 3 residues beyond the end of the read and is filled in from the germline J gene. This chain uses TRBV20-1 with TRBJ2-1; 9 bases are a match to TRBD2. The V gene end was trimmed by 5 bases and the J gene end by 3 bases; junction bases not matched to a gene: 5. CDR1 and CDR2 (germline): DFQATT, SNEGSKA (reference sequence). This CDR3 region has 14 residues. The sequenced part of the CDR3 DNA is TGCAGTGCTGTCCCTAGCGGGATCTACAATGAG. This gives the protein CSAVPSGIYNE. The entire CDR3 reads CSAVPSGIYNEQFF.

The table lists this clone with many counts. The read gets to within 3 residues of the CDR3 end, and the germline J gene fills in the rest. The chain has TRBV5-4 and TRBJ2-5; either TRBD1 or TRBD2 may supply D (5 bases each). V dropped 0 bases and J dropped 0 bases, with 12 bases sitting between them. The CDR3 has 16 residues. Per the germline V gene, CDR1 is SGHNT and CDR2 is YYREEE (reference sequence). The CDR3 region is CASSLGEGSYQETQYF. The part of the CDR3 DNA that was read is TGTGCCAGCAGCTTGGGTGAGGGGTCGTACCAAGAGACC.

This clone was counted many times. The CDR3 goes on 3 residues after the read ends, and that part is filled in from the germline J gene. V gene TRBV18 combines with J gene TRBJ2-1, with 8 bases identical to TRBD1. The CDR3 length is 16 residues. Germline lookup yields CDR1 KGHSH and CDR2 LQKENI. After removal of 4 bases from V and 1 base from J, the junction contained 6 bases not matched to a gene. The sequenced part of the CDR3 DNA is TGTGCCAGCTCACAGCCGGGACAGGCGTCCTACAATGAG. Its protein is CASSQPGQASYNE. The full CDR3 protein reads CASSQPGQASYNEQFF. The full variable domain, its missing parts supplied by reference TRBV18 and TRBJ2-1, is NAGVMQNPRHLVRRRGQEARLRCSPMKGHSHVYWYRQLPEEGLKFMVYLQKENIIDESGMPKERFSAEFPKEGPSILRIQQVVRGDSAAYFCASSQPGQASYNEQFFGPGTRLTVL.

This clone was detected only a few times. One junction end disagrees with the germline gene, perhaps due to a read error. The read ends 3 residues early relative to the CDR3; the germline J gene fills the gap. The rearrangement links TRBV7-9 to TRBJ1-6; D call uncertain. The CDR3 sequence is 13 residues long. Germline loops: CDR1 SEHNR, CDR2 FQNEAQ (reference sequence). The CDR3 region is CASSPNTNSSLHF. The sequenced CDR3 bases are TGTGCCAGCAGTCCGAACACTAATTCATCC.

This clone was seen at least ten times. The part of the CDR3 DNA that was read is TGTGCCAGCAGCTTAATGGGAGGGGACACAGATACG. Translating it yields CASSLMGGDTDT. The CDR3, in full, reads CASSLMGGDTDTQYF. This chain joins TRBV7-2 and TRBJ2-3; 7 nucleotides align to TRBD2. Sequencing ends 3 residues short of the CDR3 end; the germline J gene provides the rest. The CDR3 totals 15 residues. Germline CDR1 reads SGHTA; CDR2 reads FQGNSA. The V and J ends lost 2 bases and 2 bases, in that order; junction bases with no gene match: 4.

This clone was found a few times. This clone may be a read error of a much larger clone one base away. The read terminates 3 residues before the CDR3 end, so the remaining end is supplied by the germline J gene. This chain joins TRBV7-6 and TRBJ2-2, with TRBD1 as a possible D gene (5 bases). This CDR3 has 14 amino acids. Germline values: CDR1 SGHVS, CDR2 FNYEAQ. CDR3 DNA, as far as it was read: TGTGCCAGCACCAATCCCTCTGGGGCCAACGTG. It codes for CASTNPSGANV. The complete CDR3 sequence is CASTNPSGANVLFF. Together with reference TRBV7-6 and TRBJ2-2, the CDR3 gives the full variable domain: GAGVSQSPRYKVTKRGQDVALRCDPISGHVSLYWYRQALGQGPEFLTYFNYEAQQDKSGLPNDRFSAERPEGSISTLTIQRTEQRDSAMYRCASTNPSGANVLFFGEGSRLTVL.

This clone was seen a handful of times. The CDR3 end is not reached by the read, which stops 3 residues before it; the germline J gene fills it in. The same CDR3 can be traced to other DNA sequences in this sample. This chain links TRBV7-9 with TRBJ2-5; D is perhaps TRBD1 (6 bases). The CDR3 extends over 14 amino acids. V was trimmed by 1 base and J by 2 bases, leaving 8 bases between them. Looked up from germline, CDR1 is SEHNR and CDR2 is FQNEAQ (reference sequence). The CDR3 bases that were read are TGTGCCAGCAGCTTAGGAGGGGGTCAAGAGACC. Translation: CASSLGGGQET. The CDR3, in full, reads CASSLGGGQETQYF.

In its sample, this clone was seen many times. The missing CDR3 end, 3 residues past where the read stops, is filled in from the germline J gene. The chain is built from TRBV20-1 and TRBJ1-1; TRBD1 might be the D (5 bases). In germline, CDR1 is DFQATT, CDR2 SNEGSKA (reference sequence). CDR3 size: 14 residues. With 6 bases removed from V and 0 bases from J, the gap between germline ends came to 14 bases. CDR3 bases read: TGCAGTGCCACCCCATCAGGGATGAACACTGAA. Its translation is CSATPSGMNTE. The whole CDR3 protein is CSATPSGMNTEAFF.

Many counts were recorded for this clone. From the germline J gene comes the end of the CDR3, since the read stops 3 residues before it. The chain has TRBV29-1 and TRBJ2-1, with 10 bases lining up with TRBD2. The CDR3 is 15 residues long. Germline V gives CDR1 SQVTM, CDR2 ANQGSEA. V trimming: 7 bases; J trimming: 7 bases; junction bases outside the gene matches: 13. The CDR3 reads CSAPTLAGDRNEQFF. CDR3 bases read: TGCAGCGCTCCGACTCTAGCGGGGGACCGTAATGAG.

This clone was seen ten or more times. The read finishes 3 residues shy of the CDR3 end, and the germline J gene is used to complete it. V usage is TRBV20-1 and J usage is TRBJ2-5; no definite D call. Between the trimmed V and J ends, which lost 3 bases and 2 bases, there was a span of 7 bases. This CDR3 region has 12 residues. Germline CDR1 is DFQATT and CDR2 is SNEGSKA (reference sequence). This chain's CDR3 is CSASARQETQYF. The sequenced part of the CDR3 DNA is TGCAGTGCTAGCGCTAGGCAAGAGACC.

Concerning this clone: Sequencing ends 3 residues short of the CDR3 end; the germline J gene provides the rest. The chain is built from TRBV19 and TRBJ1-5, with a weak D call TRBD1 (5 bases). CDR1 is LNHDA, CDR2 SQIVND, per germline (reference sequence). V lost 6 bases and J lost 1, with 13 bases in between. This CDR3 has 15 amino acids. The CDR3 loop is CASRRGGQSNQPQHF. Partial CDR3 DNA: TGTGCCAGTAGGAGGGGTGGACAAAGCAATCAGCCC.

The table lists this clone with many counts. The missing CDR3 end, 3 residues past where the read stops, is filled in from the germline J gene. V and J are TRBV20-1 and TRBJ2-3, with TRBD2 matching over 9 bases. CDR3 length equals 15 residues. Germline V gene data show CDR1 as DFQATT and CDR2 as SNEGSKA (reference sequence). V lost 0 bases to trimming and J lost 3 bases; unmatched junction nucleotides: 4. CDR3: CSARDPLAGTDTQYF. The CDR3 bases that were read are TGCAGTGCTAGAGATCCCCTAGCGGGGACAGATACG.

This clone was observed many times. The read comes to an end 3 residues before the CDR3 does, leaving the germline J gene to fill in the end. V gene TRBV7-8 combines with J gene TRBJ2-3; D is possibly TRBD2 (5 bases). Deletions cut 2 bases from V and 0 bases from J, with 6 bases between. Germline values: CDR1 SGHVS, CDR2 FQNEAQ. This CDR3 has 14 residues. CDR3 DNA (partial): TGTGCCAGCAGCTTAACTAGTAGCACAGATACG. Protein product: CASSLTSSTDT. The CDR3 in its entirety is CASSLTSSTDTQYF.

This clone was counted at least ten times. Read coverage stops 3 residues before the CDR3 terminus; the germline J gene supplies the remainder. The chain uses TRBV4-2 and TRBJ1-6; no clear D gene. CDR3 length equals 17 residues. The ends were cut back, 0 bases at V and 0 bases at J, with 9 bases in the middle. CDR1 LGHNA and CDR2 YNFKEQ come from the germline V gene. The covered CDR3 bases are TGTGCCAGCAGCCAAGACTTACAGACCTCCTATAATTCACCC. Translating gives CASSQDLQTSYNSP. The CDR3, in full, reads CASSQDLQTSYNSPLHF.

There are many counts of this clone. The observed sequence ends 3 residues before the CDR3 terminus, with the missing tail filled in from the germline J gene. The chain has TRBV20-1 and TRBJ2-3; 10 bases agree with TRBD2. V shed 5 bases and J 2 bases; nucleotides not matched to a gene: 7. Looked up from germline, CDR1 is DFQATT and CDR2 is SNEGSKA (reference sequence). The CDR3 is 15 amino acids. CDR3 loop: CSAPRLAGNTDTQYF. Partial CDR3 DNA: TGCAGTGCTCCAAGACTAGCGGGTAACACAGATACG.

This clone has a count of ten or more. The read ends 3 residues shy of where the CDR3 ends; the end is completed using the germline J gene. The J gene is TRBJ2-7, the V gene TRBV20-1; 13 bases align to TRBD2. In germline, CDR1 is DFQATT, CDR2 SNEGSKA (reference sequence). The CDR3 has 15 residues. The junction had 9 bases not matched to a gene; V was cut back by 5 bases and J by 5 bases. The CDR3 region is CSAVGTSGVRNEQYF. CDR3 DNA (partial): TGCAGTGCTGTCGGGACTAGCGGGGTTCGAAACGAG.

This clone appeared many times. From the germline J gene comes the end of the CDR3, since the read stops 3 residues before it. The V and J genes are TRBV20-1 and TRBJ2-1; 9 bases match TRBD1. Trimming cost V 1 base and J 8 bases; bases outside gene matches: 6. This CDR3 comprises 14 residues. CDR1 and CDR2 from the germline V gene are DFQATT and SNEGSKA (reference sequence). The CDR3 sequence: CSARGGQGFDEQFF. CDR3 DNA (partial): TGCAGTGCTAGAGGGGGACAGGGTTTCGATGAG.

This clone was detected ten times or more. With the read ending 3 residues before the CDR3 end, the germline J gene is used to fill in that end. The chain carries TRBV5-1 and TRBJ2-1, with 8 bases lining up with TRBD2. This CDR3 comprises 14 residues. The V gene end was trimmed by 3 bases and the J gene end by 8 bases; junction bases not matched to a gene: 7. CDR1 SGHRS and CDR2 YFSETQ come from the germline V gene. Here the CDR3 reads CASSSGGVVYEQFF. CDR3 bases read: TGCGCCAGCAGCTCGGGAGGGGTGGTCTATGAG.

This clone was found many times. With the read ending 3 residues before the CDR3 end, the germline J gene is used to fill in that end. This rearrangement joins TRBV28 to TRBJ2-7, with D tentatively TRBD2 (7 bases). Germline lookup yields CDR1 MDHEN and CDR2 SYDVKM. CDR3 length: 15 amino acids. V lost 5 bases to trimming and J lost 3 bases, with 17 bases between them. CDR3 amino acids: CASSPVGGASYEQYF. CDR3 DNA, as far as it was read: TGTGCCAGCAGTCCCGTGGGGGGGGCGAGCTACGAG.

This clone has a count of ten or more. The sequence runs out 3 residues before the end of the CDR3; the remainder is reconstructed from the germline J gene. The J gene is TRBJ2-1, the V gene TRBV20-1; D might be TRBD2 (6 bases). Germline V CDR1 and CDR2: DFQATT, SNEGSKA (reference sequence). The germline V and J ends were trimmed by 6 bases and 0 bases, with 15 bases remaining between them. The CDR3 has 15 residues. The part of the CDR3 DNA that was read is TGCAGTGCGGAGGGTGCACCGAGCTCCTACAATGAG. Protein: CSAEGAPSSYNE. The entire CDR3 protein is CSAEGAPSSYNEQFF.

This clone has ten or more counts. Read sequence stops 3 residues before the CDR3 end, and the germline J gene provides the missing end. The gene calls are TRBV7-3 and TRBJ2-1, with 10 bases matching TRBD2. The germline V gene has CDR1 SGHTA and CDR2 FQGTGA. The V segment lost 0 bases and the J segment 4 bases; nucleotides outside the gene matches: 0. CDR3 length equals 15 residues. The part of the CDR3 DNA that was read is TGTGCCAGCAGCTTAACTAGCGGGGGGTACAATGAG. Translation gives CASSLTSGGYNE. The full CDR3 protein is CASSLTSGGYNEQFF.